The clone carrying this T cell receptor beta chain was picked up many times. The antigen is undetermined. This entry comes from a study of T cells in Graves' hyperthyroidism and ophthalmopathy. Template material for amplifying TCR beta CDR3 regions consisted of RNA transcripts. A first-round RT-PCR of the TCR CDR3 used the HTBI primer set. TCRdb passed the multiplex PCR reads through MiXCR, listing each CDR3 protein once. The sample has fewer than 650,000 distinct CDR3 sequences; approximately 15% are singletons. Germline trimming cut 4 bases from V and 0 bases from J; bases unmatched to any gene: 1. Germline V CDR1 and CDR2: LNHDA, SQIVND (reference sequence). This CDR3 is built from 14 residues. Patients with ophthalmopathy all had a Clinical Activity Score of at least 3, a NOSPECS grade of at least 4 and duration under 3 months. The study, taken as a whole, reports: Patients with ophthalmopathy were separated from those with stable hyperthyroidism by a 13 V-J model.

V gene TRBV19 combines with J gene TRBJ2-7; TRBD2 matches at 9 bases. This clonotype was sampled from a woman aged 40 to 55 with Graves' ophthalmopathy. Sequences were obtained from blood. The DNA for the CDR3 is TGTGCCAGTAGTACTAGCGGGAACTCCTACGAGCAGTACTTC. Amino acids: CASSTSGNSYEQYF. Filled out from reference TRBV19 and TRBJ2-7, the complete variable domain reads DGGITQSPKYLFRKEGQNVTLSCEQNLNHDAMYWYRQDPGQGLRLIYYSQIVNDFQKGDIAEGYSVSREKKESFPLTVTSAQKNPTAFYLCASSTSGNSYEQYFGPGTRLTVT.